The 25 T cell receptor beta chains given below trace back to one sample, sequenced in a study of shared clonotypes between healthy human individuals. Cells designated naive CD8 were CD45RO-negative and were positively selected for CCR7, with terminally differentiated effector memory CD45RA+ cells excluded. Sequencing was performed with immunoSEQ multiplex PCR; in TCRdb, only in-frame clones are kept and a portion is missing. This sample has hundreds of thousands of clones; around 95% occur once, and the top ten carry 0.085% to 0.11%. Sequencing was carried out using naive CD8+ T cells sorted from blood. Receptor source: a young woman in good health.

The CDR3 sequence: CASSPQGLYYEQYF. CDR3 coding DNA: TGTGCCAGCAGTCCGCAGGGACTGTACTACGAGCAGTACTTC. The chain has TRBV27 and TRBJ2-7, with D maybe TRBD2 (6 bases). Between the trimmed V and J ends, which lost 5 bases and 3 bases, there was a span of 14 bases. The germline gives CDR1 MNHEY, CDR2 SMNVEV (reference sequence). This CDR3 has 14 residues.

The V and J genes are TRBV19 and TRBJ2-2; D call uncertain. V was cut by 8 bases and J by 0 bases, with 25 bases left in between. The CDR3 spans 19 residues. CDR1 is LNHDA, CDR2 SQIVND, per germline (reference sequence). The DNA for the CDR3 is TGTGCCAGTGGGCGTCTTTTGTTGCAGGTACACGCGAACACCGGGGAGCTGTTTTTT. Translating it yields CASGRLLLQVHANTGELFF.

The V call is TRBV6-5, the J call TRBJ2-1; TRBD2 matches at 8 bases. CDR3 length: 14 residues. Germline V gene lookup returns CDR1 MNHEY and CDR2 SVGAGI. V was pared by 7 bases and J by 3 bases, with 5 bases of the junction left unmatched. DNA of the CDR3: TGTGCCAGCAAAGCGGGAGACAGCTACAATGAGCAGTTCTTC. Amino acid sequence: CASKAGDSYNEQFF.

The rearrangement uses TRBV19 and TRBJ2-7; D perhaps matches TRBD2 (7 bases). V was shortened by 6 bases and J by 1 base, with 16 bases between the two germline ends. This CDR3 contains 15 residues. The germline gives CDR1 LNHDA, CDR2 SQIVND (reference sequence). The DNA for the CDR3 is TGTGCCAGTAGCGCGGGGGCCAGTCCTTCCTACGAGCAGTACTTC. Residues: CASSAGASPSYEQYF.

The chain has TRBV5-1 and TRBJ2-2; D remains unclear. Germline V gives CDR1 SGHRS, CDR2 YFSETQ. V gave up 5 bases and J gave up 5 bases, with 10 bases separating them. The CDR3 sequence is 13 residues long. DNA for the CDR3: TGCGCCAGCAGACCCGGAGATACCGGGGAGCTGTTTTTT. Its protein product is CASRPGDTGELFF. The full variable domain, in which reference TRBV5-1 and TRBJ2-2 provide the parts outside the CDR3, is KAGVTQTPRYLIKTRGQQVTLSCSPISGHRSVSWYQQTPGQGLQFLFEYFSETQRNKGNFPGRFSGRQFSNSRSEMNVSTLELGDSALYLCASRPGDTGELFFGEGSRLTVL.

The V call is TRBV27, the J call TRBJ1-1; tentative D call: TRBD1 (5 bases). The CDR3 runs to 11 residues. Germline V CDR1 and CDR2: MNHEY, SMNVEV (reference sequence). Trimming took 4 bases from V and 6 from J, leaving 6 bases between them. The CDR3, as DNA: TGTGCCAGCAGTTCGGGGCCTGAAGCTTTCTTT. As protein: CASSSGPEAFF.

V usage is TRBV11-2 and J usage is TRBJ2-7; tentatively, D is TRBD1 or TRBD2 (5 bases each). Trimming pared 1 base from V and 4 bases from J, leaving 14 bases between. Germline V CDR1 and CDR2: SGHAT, FQNNGV. The CDR3 sequence is 15 residues long. This chain's CDR3 is CASSLVRDGIYEQYF. The DNA for the CDR3 is TGTGCCAGCAGCTTAGTACGGGACGGAATTTACGAGCAGTACTTC.

J is TRBJ2-3 and V is TRBV27, with TRBD2 matching 9 bases. Trimming cost V 7 bases and J 2 bases; bases outside gene matches: 10. The CDR3 runs to 16 residues. Germline assignment: CDR1 MNHEY and CDR2 SMNVEV (reference sequence). For the CDR3, the DNA is TGTGCCAGCAATAAGCAAGGACTAGCGCCCACAGATACGCAGTATTTT. This encodes CASNKQGLAPTDTQYF.

This rearrangement joins TRBV12-5 to TRBJ2-2; TRBD1 matches at 7 bases. V trimming: 5 bases; J trimming: 3 bases; junction bases outside the gene matches: 3. The length of the CDR3 is 14 residues. Germline-derived CDR1 and CDR2 are LGHNT and FRNRAP. The CDR3 is CASGPQGYTGELFF. DNA for the CDR3: TGTGCTAGTGGTCCACAGGGGTACACCGGGGAGCTGTTTTTT. Full variable domain (missing parts from reference TRBV12-5 and TRBJ2-2): DARVTQTPRHKVTEMGQEVTMRCQPILGHNTVFWYRQTMMQGLELLAYFRNRAPLDDSGMPKDRFSAEMPDATLATLKIQPSEPRDSAVYFCASGPQGYTGELFFGEGSRLTVL.

CDR3 protein: CASSIGWGIDTQYF. The CDR3 region has the DNA TGTGCCAGTAGTATAGGTTGGGGGATTGATACGCAGTATTTT. The chain combines TRBV19 with TRBJ2-3, with D perhaps TRBD1 or TRBD2 (5 bases each). The germline gives CDR1 LNHDA, CDR2 SQIVND (reference sequence). CDR3 length: 14 amino acids. Deletions cut 1 base from V and 6 bases from J, with 11 bases between.

The rearrangement links TRBV29-1 to TRBJ1-3; D unclear. The V end lost 3 bases, the J end lost 2 bases, and 11 bases lay between the germline ends. The CDR3 runs to 14 residues. Germline V gives CDR1 SQVTM, CDR2 ANQGSEA. The CDR3 DNA reads as TGCAGCGTTGACGTCTCGGCTGCTGGAAACACCATATATTTT. This gives the protein CSVDVSAAGNTIYF.

This chain connects TRBV5-3 to TRBJ1-2, with D possibly matching TRBD1 (5 bases). TRBV5-3 is annotated as an ORF whose role is uncertain. The V end lost 2 bases, the J end lost 2 bases, and 10 bases lay between the germline ends. The CDR3 extends over 14 amino acids. CDR3 sequence reads: CARSLPGQNYGYTF. DNA for the CDR3: TGTGCCAGAAGCTTACCCGGACAAAACTATGGCTACACCTTC.

Notes on this clone: The same CDR3 can be traced to other DNA sequences in this sample. The rearrangement links TRBV9 to TRBJ2-1; TRBD2 might be the D (5 bases). The length of the CDR3 is 15 residues. The V end was cut by 0 bases, the J end by 1 base, with 8 bases between. The germline CDR1 and CDR2 sequences are SGDLS and YYNGEE. CDR3 nucleotides: TGTGCCAGCAGCGTAGAAGGGAGATCCTACAATGAGCAGTTCTTC. This gives the protein CASSVEGRSYNEQFF.

This clone was picked up one time. The chain joins TRBV28 to TRBJ1-5; 7 bases align to TRBD1. The trim removed 9 bases at V and 0 bases at J, leaving 11 bases unmatched. Germline CDR1 is MDHEN and CDR2 is SYDVKM. The CDR3 is 16 residues long. Here the CDR3 reads CASSLYRGNSNQPQHF. CDR3 sequence (DNA): TGTGCCAGTAGTCTTTACAGGGGAAATAGCAATCAGCCCCAGCATTTT. Supplemented by reference TRBV28 and TRBJ1-5, the full variable domain reads DVKVTQSSRYLVKRTGEKVFLECVQDMDHENMFWYRQDPGLGLRLIYFSYDVKMKEKGDIPEGYSVSREKKERFSLILESASTNQTSMYLCASSLYRGNSNQPQHFGDGTRLSIL.

V gene TRBV19 combines with J gene TRBJ1-1; D is possibly TRBD1 (5 bases). Between the trimmed V and J ends, which lost 5 bases and 8 bases, there was a span of 15 bases. Per germline, CDR1 LNHDA and CDR2 SQIVND (reference sequence). The CDR3 runs 13 residues. CDR3 bases: TGTGCCAGTAGTGAGGGGCCAGGACCAGAAGCTTTCTTT. Its translation is CASSEGPGPEAFF. The entire variable domain, with the rest obtained from reference TRBV19 and TRBJ1-1, is as follows: DGGITQSPKYLFRKEGQNVTLSCEQNLNHDAMYWYRQDPGQGLRLIYYSQIVNDFQKGDIAEGYSVSREKKESFPLTVTSAQKNPTAFYLCASSEGPGPEAFFGQGTRLTVV.

CDR3 in amino acids: CASSQEPGHEETQYF. The CDR3 region has the DNA TGCGCCAGCAGCCAAGAACCGGGACACGAAGAGACCCAGTACTTC. The genes are TRBV4-1 and TRBJ2-5; TRBD1 is a possible D gene (6 bases). Trimming took off 0 bases at V and 3 bases at J, with 11 bases between the two ends. The CDR3 loop spans 15 amino acids. Germline loops: CDR1 MGHRA, CDR2 YSYEKL.

The J gene is TRBJ1-4, the V gene TRBV5-6; possible D gene TRBD1, 5 bases. CDR1 SGHDT and CDR2 YYEEEE come from the germline V gene. Deletions cut 7 bases from V and 7 bases from J, with 8 bases between. The length of the CDR3 is 11 residues. In DNA form, the CDR3 reads TGTGCCAGCGGTAGGGGTGAAAAACTGTTTTTT. Its translation: CASGRGEKLFF.

The chain recombines TRBV28 with TRBJ1-1; no clear D gene. With 6 bases removed from V and 0 bases from J, the gap between germline ends came to 8 bases. Germline V gene lookup returns CDR1 MDHEN and CDR2 SYDVKM. This CDR3 contains 13 residues. In DNA, the CDR3 is TGTGCCAGCAGCCTTAAACTGAACACTGAAGCTTTCTTT. It encodes CASSLKLNTEAFF.

The chain employs TRBV11-2 and TRBJ1-1, with 7 bases matching TRBD1. This CDR3 spans 13 amino acids. The V segment lost 1 base and the J segment 5 bases; nucleotides outside the gene matches: 1. The germline CDR1 and CDR2 sequences are SGHAT and FQNNGV. The DNA of the CDR3 is TGTGCCAGCAGCTTAGCGACAGGGACTGAAGCTTTCTTT. Translating it yields CASSLATGTEAFF.

V is TRBV27 and J is TRBJ1-2; no firm D call. This CDR3 contains 14 residues. With 3 bases removed from V and 6 bases from J, the gap between germline ends came to 14 bases. Germline-derived CDR1 and CDR2 are MNHEY and SMNVEV (reference sequence). The CDR3 protein is CASSLAGGGHGYTF. As DNA, the CDR3 is TGTGCCAGCAGTTTGGCCGGAGGAGGTCATGGCTACACCTTC.

DNA for the CDR3: TGTGCCAGCAGCCAGGAATTGGCTAGCGGGGTTTCCCCTACGCAGTATTTT. Its translation: CASSQELASGVSPTQYF. The chain joins TRBV4-2 to TRBJ2-3; 9 bases agree with TRBD2. This CDR3 region has 17 residues. J lost 8 bases, V lost 3 bases, and 15 bases had no gene match. Germline CDR1 and CDR2: LGHNA and YNFKEQ.

The chain employs TRBV6-4 and TRBJ2-7, with D possibly matching TRBD1 (6 bases). V lost 0 bases, J lost 1 base, and 19 bases lay in between. The CDR3 totals 18 residues. CDR1 is MRHNA, CDR2 SNTAGT, per germline. The CDR3 DNA is TGTGCCAGCAGTGACTCGACGCTACAGGGATTAATTTCCTACGAGCAGTACTTC. Protein product: CASSDSTLQGLISYEQYF.

The chain is built from TRBV30 and TRBJ2-3; D unresolved. This CDR3 is 14 amino acids long. CDR1 is GTSNPN, CDR2 SVGIG, per germline (reference sequence). V shed 1 base and J shed 2 bases, with 10 bases lying between them. CDR3 in amino acids: CAWSGTAITDTQYF. The CDR3 nucleotides read TGTGCCTGGAGTGGTACGGCAATCACAGATACGCAGTATTTT.

The chain is built from TRBV5-4 and TRBJ1-2, with a tentative D call TRBD1 (5 bases). Germline CDR1 SGHNT, CDR2 YYREEE (reference sequence). Trimming removed 0 bases at V and 6 bases at J, with 9 bases between. The length of the CDR3 is 13 residues. CDR3 in DNA: TGTGCCAGCAGCTTGGGAGGGGTAGATGGCTACACCTTC. It translates to CASSLGGVDGYTF.

CDR3 sequence (DNA): TGCGCCAGCAGCAATCAGGGCCTCACAGATACGCAGTATTTT. It encodes CASSNQGLTDTQYF. The chain carries TRBV4-1 and TRBJ2-3; a weak D match, TRBD1 (5 bases). Trimming left V 5 bases short and J 2 bases short, with 11 bases between. This CDR3 is 14 amino acids long. Germline V gene data show CDR1 as MGHRA and CDR2 as YSYEKL.